This T cell receptor (beta chain) was identified during a study of blood T cell repertoires in COVID-19 (dated by TCRdb to 2018 to 2021). In terms of the full investigation: Samples from collaborators originated in the United States, Italy and Spain and spanned both the acute and convalescent phases of COVID-19. The repertoires were released in a freely available public database meant as a resource for research on the immune response to SARS-CoV-2. The material from the prospective study consisted of cDNA or gDNA derived from T cells, B-cell-depleted T cells, or PBMCs. Deeply sampled blood TCRbeta repertoires from subjects exposed to, actively infected with, or recovered from COVID-19 were included in the dataset. HLA class I and class II types, where available, came from metadata supplied by the sample provider rather than from assay-based typing. The samples were drawn from the first 160 participants of the ongoing ImmuneRACE study and from about 1,200 subjects provided by 6 global collaborators. Nearly every sample came with metadata listing a de-identified subject ID, COVID-19 status, age in years and sex.

Collaborating institutions collected whole blood in K2EDTA tubes following their own protocols. For TCRbeta analysis, collaborators shipped samples as frozen whole blood, isolated PBMCs, or DNA extracted from either of those sample types. What the study reported, not specific to this receptor: How much clinical and demographic metadata was included differed by source and by participant, and the metadata was provided uncurated.

TCRbeta CDR3 regions were amplified from genomic DNA by means of the immunoSEQ Assay, a bias-controlled multiplex PCR. Per the original workflow: Within the assay, amplification of reference gene primers was used to estimate how many nucleated cells each sample contained. Sequence reads were collapsed and filtered to measure the absolute abundance of every unique TCRbeta CDR3 rearrangement. For each sample, productive Simpson clonality was calculated as the square root of Simpson's diversity index across productive rearrangements. The table comes from immuneACCESS by way of TCRdb, which keeps in-frame sequences with V and J called. Part of the clones is missing from these tables; in studies checked, under half for an unresolved V gene and the rest for unknown reasons. V and J calls and clone size are as listed in that table; D and trimming were resolved from the DNA. In all, the sample holds fewer than 250,000 clones, and about 85% of those were seen once. The ten most abundant clones make up around 1.1% of the sample.

About this clone itself: The antigen it recognizes is unknown. No per-base quality is available; no much larger clone lies one base away.

Sequences MNHEY (CDR1) and SMNVEV (CDR2) are obtained from the germline V gene (reference sequence). There are 14 amino acids in the CDR3, from cysteine to phenylalanine inclusive. The kept DNA is CDR3 alone, 42 bases in frame from the first base. The junction carries 8 bases between V and J, which are trimmed by 2 bases and 2 bases respectively. The sequenced material came from peripheral blood. In this chain, TRBV27 is recombined with TRBJ2-3; a tentative D match to TRBD1 spans 5 bases. The sequence came from a man aged 25-45 years with acute or convalescent COVID-19. The nucleotide sequence reads as follows: TGTGCCAGCAGTTTAGACAGCATCACAGATACGCAGTATTTT. The translation is CASSLDSITDTQYF.